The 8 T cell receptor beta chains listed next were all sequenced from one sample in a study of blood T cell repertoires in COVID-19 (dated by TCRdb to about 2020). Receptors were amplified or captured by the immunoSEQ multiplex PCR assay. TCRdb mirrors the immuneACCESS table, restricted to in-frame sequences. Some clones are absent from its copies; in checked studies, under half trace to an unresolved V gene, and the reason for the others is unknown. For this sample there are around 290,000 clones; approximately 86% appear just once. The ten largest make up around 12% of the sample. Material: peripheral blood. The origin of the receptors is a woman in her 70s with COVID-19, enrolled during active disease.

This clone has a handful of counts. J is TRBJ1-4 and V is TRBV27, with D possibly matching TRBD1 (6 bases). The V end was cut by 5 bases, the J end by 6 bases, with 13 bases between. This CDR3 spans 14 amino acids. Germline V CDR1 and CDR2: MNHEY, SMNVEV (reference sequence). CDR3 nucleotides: TGTGCCAGCAGTCCACAGGGCCTTTATGAAAAACTGTTTTTT. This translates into CASSPQGLYEKLFF.

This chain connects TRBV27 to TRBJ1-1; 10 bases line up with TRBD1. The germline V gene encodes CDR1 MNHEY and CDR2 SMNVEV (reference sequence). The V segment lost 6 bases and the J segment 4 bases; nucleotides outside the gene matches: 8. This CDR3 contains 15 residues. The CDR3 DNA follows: TGTGCCAGCAGCCGACAGGGGGCGCAGAGCACTGAAGCTTTCTTT. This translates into CASSRQGAQSTEAFF.

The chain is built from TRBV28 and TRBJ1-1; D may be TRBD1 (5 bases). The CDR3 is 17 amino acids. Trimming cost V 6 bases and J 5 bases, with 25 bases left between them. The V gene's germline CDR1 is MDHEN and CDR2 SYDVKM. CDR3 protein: CASSWWGGSVKRTEAFF. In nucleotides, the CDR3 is TGTGCCAGCAGCTGGTGGGGGGGGAGTGTGAAACGTACTGAAGCTTTCTTT.

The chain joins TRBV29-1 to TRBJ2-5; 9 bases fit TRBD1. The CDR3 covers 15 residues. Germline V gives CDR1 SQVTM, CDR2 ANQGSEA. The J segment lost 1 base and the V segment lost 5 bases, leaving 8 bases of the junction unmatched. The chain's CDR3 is CSVKTGTGTQETQYF. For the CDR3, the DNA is TGCAGCGTTAAAACCGGGACAGGGACCCAAGAGACCCAGTACTTC.

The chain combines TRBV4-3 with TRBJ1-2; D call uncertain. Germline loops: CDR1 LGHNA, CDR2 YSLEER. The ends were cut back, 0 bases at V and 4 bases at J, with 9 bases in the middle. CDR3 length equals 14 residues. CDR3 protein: CASSQDALAYGYTF. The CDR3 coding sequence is TGCGCCAGCAGCCAAGACGCGCTAGCCTATGGCTACACCTTC.

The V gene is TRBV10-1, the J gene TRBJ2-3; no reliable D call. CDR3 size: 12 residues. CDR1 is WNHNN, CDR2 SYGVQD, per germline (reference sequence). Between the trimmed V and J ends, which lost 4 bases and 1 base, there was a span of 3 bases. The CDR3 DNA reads TGCGCCAGCAGTGCGGGCACAGATACGCAGTATTTT. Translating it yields CASSAGTDTQYF.

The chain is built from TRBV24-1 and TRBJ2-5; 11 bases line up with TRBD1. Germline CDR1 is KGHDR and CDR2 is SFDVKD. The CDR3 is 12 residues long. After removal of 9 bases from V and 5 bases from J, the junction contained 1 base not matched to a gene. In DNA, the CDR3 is TGTGCCACCCGGGACAGGGGGGAGACCCAGTACTTC. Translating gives CATRDRGETQYF.

CDR3 in amino acids: CASSLVLAGGGYEQYF. The DNA of the CDR3 is TGTGCCAGCAGCTTAGTTCTAGCGGGGGGTGGGTACGAGCAGTACTTC. This chain links TRBV7-8 with TRBJ2-7; 11 nucleotides align to TRBD2. V shed 1 base, J shed 4 bases, and the junction held 6 bases outside the gene matches. The germline gives CDR1 SGHVS, CDR2 FQNEAQ. The CDR3 runs to 16 residues.